A single sample is the source of the 8 T cell receptor beta chains below, sequenced in a study of response to subunit inactivated influenza vaccine. TCRdb used MiXCR to reprocess the RT-PCR reads, holding one entry per CDR3 protein. The table has 600,000 to 700,000 distinct CDR3 sequences, 14% seen once. This specimen consisted of PBMCs from blood, obtained roughly 15 days before vaccination. The source is a man aged 45-65 years who received an inactivated influenza vaccine.

The chain employs TRBV12-3 or TRBV12-4 and TRBJ2-5, with 7 nucleotides matching TRBD1. V was pared by 4 bases and J by 3 bases, with 8 bases of the junction left unmatched. This CDR3 spans 15 amino acids. CDR3 DNA: TGTGCCAGCAGTTCACTCGGACAGGCAAAAGAGACCCAGTACTTC. This sequence encodes CASSSLGQAKETQYF.

The chain employs TRBV5-1 and TRBJ1-1, with unresolved D. Germline CDR1 reads SGHRS; CDR2 reads YFSETQ. The CDR3 has 15 amino acids. Trimming took off 3 bases at V and 0 bases at J, with 12 bases between the two ends. CDR3 nucleotides: TGCGCCAGCAGCTGGGATTCTACCATGAACACTGAAGCTTTCTTT. Its translation: CASSWDSTMNTEAFF.

This clonotype has more than one count but fewer than ten. This chain uses TRBV15 with TRBJ2-1; D tentatively fits TRBD1 or TRBD2 (5 bases each). V lost 0 bases and J 9 bases, leaving 12 bases between the germline ends. The germline V gene has CDR1 LNHNV and CDR2 YYDKDF (reference sequence). CDR3 length: 14 amino acids. CDR3 nucleotide sequence: TGTGCCACCAGCAGAGACCAAGCGAGGGGTGAGCAGTTCTTC. Amino acid sequence: CATSRDQARGEQFF.

V usage is TRBV20-1 and J usage is TRBJ2-3, with 7 bases matching TRBD1. Germline-derived CDR1 and CDR2 are DFQATT and SNEGSKA (reference sequence). This CDR3 has 18 residues. The V segment lost 1 base and the J segment 1 base; nucleotides outside the gene matches: 14. CDR3 nucleotides: TGCAGTGCTAGAGGGTGGGCCAGGGGGAAGGTGGGCACAGATACGCAGTATTTT. It specifies CSARGWARGKVGTDTQYF.

This clonotype has a count of ten or more. This chain links TRBV4-2 with TRBJ1-1; D remains ambiguous. The CDR3 covers 14 residues. In germline, CDR1 is LGHNA, CDR2 YNFKEQ. The V end lost 3 bases, the J end lost 5 bases, and 13 bases lay between the germline ends. This CDR3 reads CASSQVGQGTEAFF. CDR3 DNA: TGTGCCAGCAGCCAGGTCGGGCAAGGGACTGAAGCTTTCTTT.

This clonotype appeared many times. This chain joins TRBV7-8 and TRBJ2-3; D uncertain. Trimming removed 10 bases from V and 0 bases from J, with 14 bases in between. CDR1 and CDR2 (germline): SGHVS, FQNEAQ. This CDR3 has 14 amino acids. CDR3 in DNA: TGTGCCATCGTTCTTGTCGGTAGCACAGATACGCAGTATTTT. The encoded protein is CAIVLVGSTDTQYF.

This clonotype has a count of ten or more. The chain carries TRBV10-3 and TRBJ2-3; D is undetermined. The CDR3 contains 12 residues. Per germline, CDR1 ENHRY and CDR2 SYGVKD. Trimming shortened V by 6 bases and J by 10 bases, and 14 bases separated the two germline ends. The CDR3 DNA reads TGTGCCATCAGCGACGGCCGTACCCCGCAGTATTTT. Translating it yields CAISDGRTPQYF.

The genes are TRBV27 and TRBJ2-3, with 9 bases aligning to TRBD2. Germline V gene lookup returns CDR1 MNHEY and CDR2 SMNVEV (reference sequence). Trimming cost V 5 bases and J 2 bases; bases outside gene matches: 5. CDR3 size: 15 residues. The chain's CDR3 is CASSLGTSPTDTQYF. The CDR3 DNA reads TGTGCCAGCAGTCTAGGGACTAGCCCCACAGATACGCAGTATTTT.